This T cell receptor beta chain was profiled in a study of blood T cell repertoires in COVID-19 (dated by TCRdb to 2019 to 2021). Looking at the study overall: Samples from collaborators originated in the United States, Italy and Spain and spanned both the acute and convalescent phases of COVID-19. The material from the prospective study consisted of cDNA or gDNA derived from T cells, B-cell-depleted T cells, or PBMCs. Subjects who had been exposed to COVID-19, were actively infected with it, or had recovered from it provided the deeply sampled blood TCRbeta repertoires that made up the dataset. The repertoires were released in a freely available public database meant as a resource for research on the immune response to SARS-CoV-2. Samples came from the ongoing ImmuneRACE study (first 160 participants) plus 1,254 subjects from 6 global collaborators. The sample metadata nearly always contained a de-identified subject ID, COVID-19 status, age in years and sex. Where HLA class I and class II types were available, the types were taken from metadata supplied by the sample provider, not from assay-based typing. Results the study describes overall, beyond this receptor: The quantity of clinical and demographic metadata differed by source and by participant and was supplied without curation.

Unmatched junction bases come to 4, with V trimmed by 0 bases and J by 6 bases. Via the germline V gene, CDR1 is SGHRS and CDR2 YFSETQ. From the cysteine up to the phenylalanine, the CDR3 has a length of 15 residues. Only the CDR3 portion is preserved as DNA: 45 bases, with reading frame beginning at the first base. The collaborating institutions used their own protocols to collect whole blood in K2EDTA tubes. For TCRbeta analysis, collaborators shipped samples in one of three forms: frozen whole blood, isolated PBMCs, or DNA extracted from either of those sample types. A remark on this clone: It lacks a known antigen. The record has no base qualities; no much larger clone is one base away.

TCRbeta CDR3 regions were amplified from genomic DNA by means of the immunoSEQ Assay, a bias-controlled multiplex PCR. The study's processing was this. The number of nucleated cells in each sample was estimated from the amplification of reference gene primers within the assay. To quantify the absolute abundance of each unique TCRbeta CDR3 rearrangement, sequence reads were collapsed and filtered. For each sample, productive Simpson clonality was calculated as the square root of Simpson's diversity index over productive rearrangements. Not all clones reach the TCRdb copy of this immuneACCESS table, which keeps in-frame sequences only. Checked studies attribute under half of the gap to unresolved V genes and leave the rest unexplained. From that table come the V and J calls and clone size; the DNA was used to work out D and trimming. The sample yields more than 85,000 clones; around 84% were counted once. The leading ten clones occupy roughly 7.7% of the sample.

Sample: peripheral blood. This receptor was identified in a woman over 75 with active or convalescent COVID-19. The rearrangement combines TRBV5-1 with TRBJ2-1, and TRBD2 aligns with 9 junction nucleotides. This receptor carries the CDR3 CASSLGGGRANEQFF. The nucleotide sequence is TGCGCCAGCAGCTTGGGAGGCGGGAGGGCCAATGAGCAGTTCTTC.